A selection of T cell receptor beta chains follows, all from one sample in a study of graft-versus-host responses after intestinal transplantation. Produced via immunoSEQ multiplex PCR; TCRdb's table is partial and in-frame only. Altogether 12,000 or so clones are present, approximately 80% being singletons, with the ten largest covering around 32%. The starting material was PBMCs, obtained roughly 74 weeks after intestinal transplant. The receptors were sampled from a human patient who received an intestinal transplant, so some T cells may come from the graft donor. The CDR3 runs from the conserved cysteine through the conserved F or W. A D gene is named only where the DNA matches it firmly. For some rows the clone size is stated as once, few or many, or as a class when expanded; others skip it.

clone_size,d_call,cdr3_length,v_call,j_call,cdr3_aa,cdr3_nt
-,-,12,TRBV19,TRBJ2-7,CASSLGVGEQYF,TGTGCCAGTAGCTTGGGTGTAGGCGAGCAGTACTTC
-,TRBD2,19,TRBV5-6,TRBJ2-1,CASSLGLAGGPLRYNEQFF,TGTGCCAGCAGCTTGGGACTAGCGGGAGGGCCATTAAGGTACAATGAGCAGTTCTTC
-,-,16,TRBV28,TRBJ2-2,CASSFESARVTGELFF,TGTGCCAGCAGTTTTGAGTCCGCCAGGGTCACCGGGGAGCTGTTTTTT
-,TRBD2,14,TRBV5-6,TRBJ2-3,CASSLWSGRNTQYF,TGTGCCAGCAGCTTGTGGAGCGGGAGGAATACGCAGTATTTT
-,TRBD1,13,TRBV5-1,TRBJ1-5,CASRQGSNQPQHF,TGCGCCAGCCGACAGGGTTCGAATCAGCCCCAGCATTTT
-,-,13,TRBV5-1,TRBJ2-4,CASSPYTKNIQYF,TGCGCCAGCAGCCCCTACACCAAAAACATTCAGTACTTC
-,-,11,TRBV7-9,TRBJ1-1,CASSPRTEAFF,TGTGCCAGCAGCCCGAGGACTGAAGCTTTCTTT
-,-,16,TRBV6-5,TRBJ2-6,CASSYLRQSGANVLTF,TGTGCCAGCAGTTACTTGAGACAATCTGGGGCCAACGTCCTGACTTTC
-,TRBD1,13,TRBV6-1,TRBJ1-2,CATRLDRGGGYTF,TGTGCCACCAGACTAGACAGGGGCGGTGGCTACACCTTC
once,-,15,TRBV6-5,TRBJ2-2,CASSLRQAGTGELFF,TGTGCCAGCAGTTTACGACAGGCAGGCACCGGGGAGCTGTTTTTT
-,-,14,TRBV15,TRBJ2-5,CATSREGGGETQYF,TGTGCCACCAGCAGAGAGGGGGGCGGGGAGACCCAGTACTTC
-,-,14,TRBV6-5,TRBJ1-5,CASRPRGWNQPQHF,TGTGCCAGCAGGCCCCGGGGTTGGAATCAGCCCCAGCATTTT
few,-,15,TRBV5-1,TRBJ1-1,CASSFQGPRDTEAFF,TGCGCCAGCAGCTTCCAGGGACCTAGGGACACTGAAGCTTTCTTT
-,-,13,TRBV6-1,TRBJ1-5,CASSEEGYQPQHF,TGTGCCAGCAGTGAGGAGGGGTATCAGCCCCAGCATTTT
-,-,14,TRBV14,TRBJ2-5,CASSQRPFQETQYF,TGTGCCAGCAGCCAAAGGCCCTTCCAAGAGACCCAGTACTTC
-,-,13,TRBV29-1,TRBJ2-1,CSVAGDKYNEQFF,TGCAGCGTCGCCGGCGACAAATACAATGAGCAGTTCTTC
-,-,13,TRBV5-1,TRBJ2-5,CASSPIPGETQYF,TGCGCCAGCAGCCCTATCCCTGGGGAGACCCAGTACTTC
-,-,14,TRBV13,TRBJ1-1,CASSASSRGSEAFF,TGTGCCAGCAGCGCCTCGAGCCGGGGTTCTGAAGCTTTCTTT
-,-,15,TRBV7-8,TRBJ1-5,CASSLALGGNQPQHF,TGTGCCAGCAGCTTAGCGTTGGGGGGCAATCAGCCCCAGCATTTT
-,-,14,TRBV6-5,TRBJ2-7,CASSGPTESREQYF,TGTGCCAGCAGTGGCCCGACAGAATCTAGGGAGCAGTACTTC
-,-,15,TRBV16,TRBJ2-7,CASSQSSDSSYEQYF,TGTGCCAGCAGCCAATCCTCCGACAGCTCCTACGAGCAGTACTTC
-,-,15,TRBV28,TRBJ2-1,CASSLAAGQYNEQFF,TGTGCCAGCAGTTTAGCGGCCGGACAGTACAATGAGCAGTTCTTC
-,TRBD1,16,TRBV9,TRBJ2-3,CASSARQGDRGDTQYF,TGTGCCAGCAGCGCGCGACAGGGGGATCGAGGAGATACGCAGTATTTT
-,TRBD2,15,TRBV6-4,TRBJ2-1,CASSDSSGSYNEQFF,TGTGCCAGCAGTGACTCTAGCGGGTCCTACAATGAGCAGTTCTTC
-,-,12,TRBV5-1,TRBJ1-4,CASSSLNEKLFF,TGCGCCAGCAGCTCGCTGAACGAAAAACTGTTTTTT
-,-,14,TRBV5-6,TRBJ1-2,CASSLGSGNYGYTF,TGTGCCAGCAGCTTGGGGAGTGGAAACTATGGCTACACCTTC
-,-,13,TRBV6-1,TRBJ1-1,CASSVAGHTEAFF,TGTGCCAGCAGTGTCGCCGGCCACACTGAAGCTTTCTTT
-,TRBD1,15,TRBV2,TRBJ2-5,CASSAGQGAWETQYF,TGTGCCAGCAGTGCCGGACAGGGGGCTTGGGAGACCCAGTACTTC
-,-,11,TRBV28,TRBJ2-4,CAIAEKNIQYF,TGTGCCATAGCGGAAAAAAACATTCAGTACTTC
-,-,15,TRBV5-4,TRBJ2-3,CASSPVGGGTDTQYF,TGTGCCAGCAGCCCCGTCGGGGGAGGTACAGATACGCAGTATTTT
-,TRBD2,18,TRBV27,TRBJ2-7,CASSSRTSGTLLSGEQYF,TGTGCCAGCAGTTCTCGGACTAGCGGGACTCTCCTATCGGGGGAGCAGTACTTC
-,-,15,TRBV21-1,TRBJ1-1,CASSKRPWGKTEAFF,TGTGCCAGCAGCAAACGCCCTTGGGGGAAGACTGAAGCTTTCTTT
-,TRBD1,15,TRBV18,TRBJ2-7,CASSPVGQGAYEQYF,TGTGCCAGCTCACCAGTCGGACAGGGGGCCTACGAGCAGTACTTC
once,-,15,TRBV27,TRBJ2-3,CASSSRWGPPDTQYF,TGTGCCAGCAGTTCCCGGTGGGGGCCACCAGATACGCAGTATTTT
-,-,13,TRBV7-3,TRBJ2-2,CASSLRAKGELFF,TGTGCCAGCAGCCTGAGGGCCAAAGGGGAGCTGTTTTTT
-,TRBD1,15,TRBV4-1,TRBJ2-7,CASSQVWTGSYEQYF,TGCGCCAGCAGCCAAGTCTGGACAGGATCCTACGAGCAGTACTTC
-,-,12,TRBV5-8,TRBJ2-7,CASSFLDFKQYF,TGTGCCAGCAGCTTCCTCGACTTCAAGCAGTACTTC
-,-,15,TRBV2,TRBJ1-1,CARWQGEVKNTEAFF,TGTGCCAGGTGGCAGGGTGAAGTGAAGAACACTGAAGCTTTCTTT
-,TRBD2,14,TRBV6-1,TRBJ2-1,CASTLAGEVGEQFF,TGTGCCAGCACTCTAGCGGGAGAGGTAGGAGAGCAGTTCTTC
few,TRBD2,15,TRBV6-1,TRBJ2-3,CASRGLAGGPDTQYF,TGTGCCAGCAGAGGACTAGCGGGGGGTCCAGATACGCAGTATTTT
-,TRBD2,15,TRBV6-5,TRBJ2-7,CASSYSAGGSYEQYF,TGTGCCAGCAGTTACTCAGCGGGAGGCTCCTACGAGCAGTACTTC
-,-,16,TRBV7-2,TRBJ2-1,CASSLLYDSSYNEQFF,TGTGCCAGCAGCTTACTCTACGACAGCTCCTACAATGAGCAGTTCTTC
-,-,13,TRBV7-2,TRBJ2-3,CASSLAEGDTQYF,TGTGCCAGCAGCTTAGCAGAGGGAGATACGCAGTATTTT
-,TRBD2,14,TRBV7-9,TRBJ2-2,CASSERGGAGELFF,TGTGCCAGCAGCGAGAGGGGAGGGGCCGGGGAGCTGTTTTTT
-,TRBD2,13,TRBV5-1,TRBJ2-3,CASRAGEKDTQYF,TGCGCCAGCAGGGCGGGAGAGAAAGATACGCAGTATTTT
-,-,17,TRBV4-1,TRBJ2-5,CASSQDMRGDSSETQYF,TGCGCCAGCAGCCAAGATATGAGAGGAGACTCTTCGGAGACCCAGTACTTC
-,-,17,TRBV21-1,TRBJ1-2,CASSENSGTGGAGGYTF,TGTGCCAGCAGCGAAAATTCGGGAACAGGGGGCGCGGGTGGCTACACCTTC
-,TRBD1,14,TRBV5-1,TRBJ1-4,CASSRQGEEEKLFF,TGCGCCAGCAGCCGACAGGGGGAGGAGGAAAAACTGTTTTTT
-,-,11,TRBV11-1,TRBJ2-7,CASSFWHEQYF,TGTGCCAGCAGCTTTTGGCACGAGCAGTACTTC
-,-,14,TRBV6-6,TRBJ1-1,CASSYSGMNTEAFF,TGTGCCAGCAGTTACTCGGGGATGAACACTGAAGCTTTCTTT
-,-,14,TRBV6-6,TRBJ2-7,CASSEVGAAGEQYF,TGTGCCAGCAGCGAGGTGGGGGCGGCTGGAGAGCAGTACTTC
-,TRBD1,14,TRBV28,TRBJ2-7,CASSLDRVGYEQYF,TGTGCCAGCAGTTTAGACAGGGTGGGCTACGAGCAGTACTTC
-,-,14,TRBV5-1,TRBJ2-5,CASSLAGEWETQYF,TGCGCCAGCAGCTTGGCTGGGGAATGGGAGACCCAGTACTTC
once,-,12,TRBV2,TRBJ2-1,CASSGRFGEQFF,TGTGCCAGCAGTGGCAGGTTCGGTGAGCAGTTCTTC
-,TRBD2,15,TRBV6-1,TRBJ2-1,CASSRTSGGANEQFF,TGTGCCAGCAGCCGTACTAGCGGGGGGGCCAATGAGCAGTTCTTC
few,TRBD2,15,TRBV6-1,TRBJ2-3,CASSEELAGADTQYF,TGTGCCAGCAGTGAAGAACTAGCGGGAGCAGATACGCAGTATTTT